This T cell receptor beta chain was observed in a study of cytomegalovirus exposure and HLA in healthy donors. Unmatched junction bases numbered 7, after V lost 2 bases and J lost 6 bases. The CDR3 is 15 amino acids. Germline CDR1 and CDR2: MNHEY and SMNVEV (reference sequence). Worth noting for this clone: No antigen is known for it.

General observations from the study: Altogether, about 160 TCR beta chains were recorded as cytomegalovirus-associated. In a later analysis, HLA-associated TCR beta chains were more clonally expanded than equally common others.

The PCR made use of 60 Vbeta and 13 Jbeta primers. Profiling relied on immunoSEQ multiplex PCR, and the TCRdb table lists in-frame clones only, not all of them. Altogether about 260,000 clones are present, under 80% being singletons, with the ten largest covering 2% to 2.5%. This clonotype was sampled from a female donor in good health and CMV-seronegative. The specimen was PBMCs. The chain is built from TRBV27 and TRBJ2-1; 7 bases align to TRBD1. The CDR3 protein is CASSLEGTDINEQFF. The CDR3 nucleotides read TGTGCCAGCAGTTTAGAGGGGACAGACATCAATGAGCAGTTCTTC.